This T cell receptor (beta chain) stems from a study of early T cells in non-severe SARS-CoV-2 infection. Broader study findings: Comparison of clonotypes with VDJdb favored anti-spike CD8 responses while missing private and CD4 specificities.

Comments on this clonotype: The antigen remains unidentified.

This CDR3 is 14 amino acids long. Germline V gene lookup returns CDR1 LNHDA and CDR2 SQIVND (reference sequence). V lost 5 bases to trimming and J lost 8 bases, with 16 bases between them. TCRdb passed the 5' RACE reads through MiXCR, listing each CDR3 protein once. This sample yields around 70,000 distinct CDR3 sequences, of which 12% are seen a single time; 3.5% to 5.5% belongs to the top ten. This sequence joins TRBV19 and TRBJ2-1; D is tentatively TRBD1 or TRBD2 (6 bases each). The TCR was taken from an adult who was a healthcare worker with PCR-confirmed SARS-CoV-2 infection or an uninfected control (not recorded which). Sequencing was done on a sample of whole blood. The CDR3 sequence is CASSSTGGPHEQFF. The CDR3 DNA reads TGTGCCAGTAGTTCCACCGGGGGCCCGCATGAGCAGTTCTTC.